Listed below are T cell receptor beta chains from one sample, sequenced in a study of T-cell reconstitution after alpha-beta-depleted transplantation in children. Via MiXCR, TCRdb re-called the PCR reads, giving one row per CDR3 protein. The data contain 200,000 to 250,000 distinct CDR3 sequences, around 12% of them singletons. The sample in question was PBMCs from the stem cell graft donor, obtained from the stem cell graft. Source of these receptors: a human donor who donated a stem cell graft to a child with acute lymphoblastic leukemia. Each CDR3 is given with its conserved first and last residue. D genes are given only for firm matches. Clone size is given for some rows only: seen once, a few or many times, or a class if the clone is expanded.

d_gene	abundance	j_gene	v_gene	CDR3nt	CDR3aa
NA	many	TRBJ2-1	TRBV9	TGTGCCAGCAGCGTAGATGGGCCGATCTCTGAGCAGTTCTTC	CASSVDGPISEQFF
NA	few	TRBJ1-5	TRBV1	TGCACCAGCAGCCAAGATGGGGGTGCCCGGCACAGCGGTCAGCCCCAGCATTTT	CTSSQDGGARHSGQPQHF
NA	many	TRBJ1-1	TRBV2	TGTGCCAGCCGCGGTCAAGTAATCGGGAACACTGAAGCTTTCTTT	CASRGQVIGNTEAFF
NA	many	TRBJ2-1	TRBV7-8	TGTGCCAGCAGCTTAGCGGGAGAGTATGAGCAGTTCTTC	CASSLAGEYEQFF
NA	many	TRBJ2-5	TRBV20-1	TGCAGTGCTGGGAGGGGGGCGCCCCGGGAGACCCAGTACTTC	CSAGRGAPRETQYF
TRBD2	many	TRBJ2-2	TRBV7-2	TGTGCCAGCAGCTGGACTAGCGGGAGCGGAAACACCGGGGAGCTGTTTTTT	CASSWTSGSGNTGELFF
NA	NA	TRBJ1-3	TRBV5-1	TGCGCCAGCAGGGACGGAGCCTCCTCTGGAAACACCATATATTTT	CASRDGASSGNTIYF
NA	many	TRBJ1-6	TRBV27	TGTGCCAGCAGTTTTAGTTCCGGGGGGACGGGGCTCCACTTT	CASSFSSGGTGLHF
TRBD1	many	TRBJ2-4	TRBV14	TGTGCCAGCAGCCCACGACAGGGGGCGAACCTCCTAGCCAAAAACATTCAGTACTTC	CASSPRQGANLLAKNIQYF
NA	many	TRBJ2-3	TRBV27	TGTGCCAGCAGTTTGATTGACTGGGCTAGCACAGATACGCAGTATTTT	CASSLIDWASTDTQYF
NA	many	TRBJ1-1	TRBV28	TGTGCCAGCAGTACCGAGGAGGGCCAAGCTTTCTTT	CASSTEEGQAFF
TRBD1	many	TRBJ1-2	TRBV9	TGTGCCAGCAGCGTGAGGGGAGGGGGCGGCGGCTACACCTTC	CASSVRGGGGGYTF
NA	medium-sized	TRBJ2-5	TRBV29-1	TGCAGCGTTGAAGTGCCAGGGCATCAAGAGACCCAGTACTTC	CSVEVPGHQETQYF
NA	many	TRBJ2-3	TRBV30	TGTGCCTGGAGTCCTCCAGTGCCCAATATTGGGTGGCTGTCAGATACGCAGTATTTT	CAWSPPVPNIGWLSDTQYF
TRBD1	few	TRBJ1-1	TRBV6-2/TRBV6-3	TGTGCCAGCAGGCGATCTGACAGGGATTGGACTGAAGCTTTCTTT	CASRRSDRDWTEAFF
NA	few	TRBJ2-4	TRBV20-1	TGCAGTGCTAGAGATTGGGCCTCCGGCTACATTCAGTACTTC	CSARDWASGYIQYF
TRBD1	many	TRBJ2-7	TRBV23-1	TGCGCCAGCAGTCAATCCCAGGACAGGACCAACTCCTACGAGCAGTACTTC	CASSQSQDRTNSYEQYF